This T cell receptor (beta chain) was recorded in a study of response to subunit inactivated influenza vaccine. TCRdb passed the RT-PCR reads through MiXCR, listing each CDR3 protein once. In the table there are about 570,000 distinct CDR3 sequences, roughly 12% of which are singletons. Germline V gives CDR1 MNHEY, CDR2 SVGAGI. The CDR3 has 14 amino acids. The germline V and J ends were trimmed by 1 base and 9 bases, with 13 bases remaining between them. Separately, the same data were catalogued under a study of T cells expressing NK-cell markers. This second report adds: It was by 5'RACE template switching with UMIs that TCR beta cDNA was made. Researchers got TCR beta repertoires out of sorted CD3+CD56+NKG2C+, CD3+CD56+NKG2C- and CD3+CD56-NKG2C+ T cells.

This clonotype originated in a man in his forties or fifties who received an inactivated influenza vaccine. J is TRBJ2-1 and V is TRBV6-5; D gene unclear. The source was PBMCs from blood, collected on the day of vaccination. CDR3 DNA: TGTGCCAGCAGTTACTTGAGGTCGTCAGGTGAGCAGTTCTTC. Translating gives CASSYLRSSGEQFF.